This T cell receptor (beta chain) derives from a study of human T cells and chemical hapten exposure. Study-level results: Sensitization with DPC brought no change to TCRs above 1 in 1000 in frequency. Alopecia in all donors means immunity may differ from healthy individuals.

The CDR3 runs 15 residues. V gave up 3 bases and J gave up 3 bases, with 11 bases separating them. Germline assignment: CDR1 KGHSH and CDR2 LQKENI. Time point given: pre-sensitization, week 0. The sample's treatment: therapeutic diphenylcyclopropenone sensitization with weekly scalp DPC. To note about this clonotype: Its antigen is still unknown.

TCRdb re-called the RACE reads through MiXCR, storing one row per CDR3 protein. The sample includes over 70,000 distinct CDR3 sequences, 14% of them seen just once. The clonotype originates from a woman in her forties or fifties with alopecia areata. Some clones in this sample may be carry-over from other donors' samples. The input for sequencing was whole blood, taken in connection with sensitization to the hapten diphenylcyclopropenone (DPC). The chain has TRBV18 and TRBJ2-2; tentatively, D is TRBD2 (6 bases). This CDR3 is CASSPASVDTGELFF. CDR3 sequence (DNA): TGTGCCAGCTCACCGGCTAGCGTTGACACCGGGGAGCTGTTTTTT.